One and the same sample provided the 15 T cell receptor beta chains below, sequenced in a study of regulatory T cells in long-lasting Graves disease. CDR3-region Arm-PCR and iRepertoire HTBI primers produced the TCR beta libraries. TCRdb processed the multiplex PCR reads anew with MiXCR; each CDR3 protein has one entry. Of under 250,000 distinct CDR3 sequences listed, roughly 20% are singletons. Time point meaning: newly diagnosed GD, antithyroid drugs for less than 3 months. Extracted PBMC RNA gave rise to the TCR library. The data also belong to a second study, concerning T cells in Graves' hyperthyroidism and ophthalmopathy.

Source: peripheral blood mononuclear cells (PBMCs), taken at new diagnosis, from a patient treated with antithyroid drugs. These TCRs come from a woman in her 30s with Graves disease.

This clonotype was recorded many times. The V and J genes are TRBV27 and TRBJ2-5; 9 nucleotides align to TRBD2. Germline CDR1 and CDR2: MNHEY and SMNVEV (reference sequence). The CDR3 totals 14 residues. V gave up 10 bases and J gave up 4 bases; unmatched junction bases: 10. For the CDR3, the DNA is TGTGCCACCCGGCGAAGCGGGGGGTTAGAGACCCAGTACTTC. This gives the protein CATRRSGGLETQYF.

This clonotype was seen only a few times. V gene TRBV12-3 or TRBV12-4 combines with J gene TRBJ2-3, with TRBD2 identical over 8 bases. This CDR3 spans 16 amino acids. Unmatched junction bases numbered 8, after V lost 6 bases and J lost 0 bases. CDR3 amino acids: CASRRAGGVSTDTQYF. The CDR3 DNA follows: TGTGCCAGCAGACGGGCGGGAGGAGTGAGCACAGATACGCAGTATTTT.

In this sample, this clonotype turned up many times. The CDR3 spells CASSPGTGWTEAFF. CDR3 in DNA: TGTGCCAGCAGTCCCGGGACAGGGTGGACTGAAGCTTTCTTT. This chain connects TRBV2 to TRBJ1-1; 9 nucleotides match TRBD1. Losses at the gene ends were 5 bases for V and 5 bases for J; bases not matched to a gene: 6. The CDR3 consists of 14 residues. Germline V lookup: CDR1 SNHLY, CDR2 FYNNEI.

This clonotype was picked up many times. J is TRBJ2-1 and V is TRBV11-3, with D possibly matching TRBD1 (6 bases). The CDR3 consists of 15 residues. V was trimmed by 5 bases and J by 6 bases, leaving 17 bases between them. Germline CDR1 and CDR2: SGHNT and YENEEA. CDR3 residues: CASSPLTGTINEQFF. CDR3 sequence (DNA): TGTGCCAGCAGCCCGCTCACAGGGACAATCAATGAGCAGTTCTTC.

In its sample, this clonotype was seen many times. The gene calls are TRBV28 and TRBJ2-5; D gene uncertain. Trimming cost V 4 bases and J 5 bases, with 17 bases left between them. Per the germline V gene, CDR1 is MDHEN and CDR2 is SYDVKM. There are 15 residues in the CDR3. CDR3 in amino acids: CASSSPPGGSETQYF. In DNA form, the CDR3 reads TGTGCCAGCAGTTCCCCCCCCGGTGGAAGCGAGACCCAGTACTTC.

This clonotype was observed many times. The gene calls are TRBV9 and TRBJ2-3; TRBD2 agrees at 10 bases. Germline trimming cut 0 bases from V and 1 base from J; bases unmatched to any gene: 8. This CDR3 has 18 amino acids. Germline V gene sequence: CDR1 SGDLS, CDR2 YYNGEE. The CDR3 loop is CASSVVAGGLEGTDTQYF. CDR3 DNA: TGTGCCAGCAGCGTAGTAGCGGGGGGTCTTGAGGGCACAGATACGCAGTATTTT.

This clonotype was observed at least ten times. V gene TRBV6-5 combines with J gene TRBJ1-6, with D perhaps TRBD1 (5 bases). Trimming pared 3 bases from V and 5 bases from J, leaving 8 bases between. CDR1 MNHEY and CDR2 SVGAGI come from the germline V gene. The CDR3 consists of 14 residues. The CDR3 loop reads CASSYLQDNSPLHF. CDR3 nucleotides: TGTGCCAGCAGTTATTTACAGGATAATTCACCCCTCCACTTT.

This clonotype turned up a few times. With a far larger clone one base away, a read error is the likely cause. This chain joins TRBV27 and TRBJ2-5; the D gene could be TRBD1 or TRBD2 (5 bases each). The CDR3 consists of 17 residues. V gave up 5 bases and J gave up 2 bases, with 21 bases separating them. CDR1 and CDR2 from the germline V gene are MNHEY and SMNVEV (reference sequence). The DNA for the CDR3 is TGTGCCAGCAGTGAGGGGCAGGGAAGCGCCCTACAAGAGACCCAGTACTTC. Amino acid sequence: CASSEGQGSALQETQYF.

The chain is built from TRBV6-2 or TRBV6-3 and TRBJ1-1, with unresolved D. Germline V CDR1 and CDR2: MNHEY, SVGEGT. The CDR3 consists of 12 residues. V was clipped by 2 bases and J by 6 bases, with 7 bases between them. CDR3 region: CASSYGPAEAFF. In nucleotides, the CDR3 is TGTGCCAGCAGTTACGGGCCCGCTGAAGCTTTCTTT.

The chain joins TRBV28 to TRBJ2-3; 9 bases match TRBD2. The CDR3 loop spans 20 amino acids. V lost 6 bases and J lost 3; bases outside the gene matches: 22. Germline V gene sequence: CDR1 MDHEN, CDR2 SYDVKM. This CDR3 is CASSCSIWASGKFSTDTQYF. CDR3 coding DNA: TGTGCCAGCAGCTGCTCAATTTGGGCTAGCGGGAAGTTTTCGACAGATACGCAGTATTTT.

This clonotype was observed many times. This chain connects TRBV5-1 to TRBJ2-1; weak D call: TRBD2 (6 bases). Germline assignment: CDR1 SGHRS and CDR2 YFSETQ. Trimming removed 0 bases from V and 8 bases from J, with 15 bases in between. The CDR3 sequence is 15 residues long. In DNA form, the CDR3 reads TGCGCCAGCAGCTTGGGAGGGGAGGAGGGTGATGAGCAGTTCTTC. Amino acid sequence: CASSLGGEEGDEQFF.

This clonotype appeared many times. The junction departs from the called germline gene at one end, perhaps through a read error. This chain uses TRBV2 with TRBJ2-1; 9 bases are a match to TRBD2. Germline values: CDR1 SNHLY, CDR2 FYNNEI. The CDR3 is 13 residues long. The CDR3 DNA reads TGTGCCAGCAGTTTCACTACCGGGACTAGCTTAATCTTC. Residues: CASSFTTGTSLIF.

This clonotype was seen a few times. This rearrangement joins TRBV28 to TRBJ2-2, with a tentative D call TRBD1 (6 bases). The CDR3 totals 15 residues. Germline CDR1 reads MDHEN; CDR2 reads SYDVKM. V lost 6 bases to trimming and J lost 0 bases, with 11 bases between them. Written as DNA, the CDR3 is TGTGCCAGCAGGGGGCAGGGGACGAACACCGGGGAGCTGTTTTTT. Amino acid sequence: CASRGQGTNTGELFF.

This clonotype has a count of ten or more. V is TRBV7-9 and J is TRBJ1-4; possibly TRBD1 for D (5 bases). Germline V lookup: CDR1 SEHNR, CDR2 FQNEAQ (reference sequence). Trimming stripped 5 bases from V and 0 bases from J, with 10 bases between. The CDR3 length is 15 residues. The CDR3 coding sequence is TGTGCCAGCAGCCCCGGGACCCCAACTAATGAAAAACTGTTTTTT. Translation: CASSPGTPTNEKLFF. The complete variable domain, with remaining parts taken from reference TRBV7-9 and TRBJ1-4, reads DTGVSQNPRHKITKRGQNVTFRCDPISEHNRLYWYRQTLGQGPEFLTYFQNEAQLEKSRLLSDRFSAERPKGSFSTLEIQRTEQGDSAMYLCASSPGTPTNEKLFFGSGTQLSVL.

This sequence joins TRBV18 and TRBJ2-3, with 9 bases aligning to TRBD2. The CDR3 extends over 15 amino acids. Germline trimming cut 0 bases from V and 7 bases from J; bases unmatched to any gene: 5. Germline values: CDR1 KGHSH, CDR2 LQKENI. The CDR3 is CASSPPAGGQHTQYF. For the CDR3, the DNA is TGTGCCAGCTCACCACCAGCGGGGGGACAACATACGCAGTATTTT.